This TCR beta chain derives from a study of low-dose radiotherapy and immunotherapy resistance in tumors. As for the study in general: Intravenous administration to patients comprised nivolumab at 240 mg every two weeks and ipilimumab at 1 mg/kg every six weeks.

Time point of the sample: before trial treatment. Eligibility criteria specified advanced solid malignancies devoid of tumor-infiltrating lymphocytes. This clonotype was observed a few times. Both TCRalpha and TCRbeta chains were reverse transcribed with V-gene-specific primers. TCRs underwent about 22 PCR cycles of amplification with a constant-region primer and V-primer adapter. TCRdb used MiXCR to reprocess the reads, holding one entry per CDR3 protein. The sample has under 95,000 distinct CDR3 sequences; 15% to 20% are singletons. The germline V gene encodes CDR1 LGHDT and CDR2 YNNKEL (reference sequence). The CDR3 has 13 amino acids. With 3 bases removed from V and 8 bases from J, the gap between germline ends came to 13 bases.

The clonotype originates from a male donor with prostate cancer. The chain recombines TRBV3-1 with TRBJ1-2; D unresolved. The material was PBMCs, obtained before treatment. In nucleotides, the CDR3 is TGTGCCAGCAGCCAGTCGGAGACGGTCGGCTACACCTTC. This codes for CASSQSETVGYTF.